Listed below are T cell receptor beta chains from one sample, sequenced in a study of CD8 T cells in Susac syndrome. TCRdb independently ran MiXCR on the immunoSEQ multiplex PCR reads; one entry per CDR3 protein. The sample lists around 95,000 distinct CDR3 sequences, 95% seen once, with 0.3% in the top ten. Material for sequencing was CD8+ T cells from PBMCs. The origin of the receptors is a human donor with Susac syndrome. Each CDR3 is given with its conserved first and last residue. D genes are given only for firm matches. Size is omitted from some rows. Given values are once, few, many or a class for expanded clones.

v_gene,j_gene,abundance,d_gene,CDR3nt,CDR3aa
TRBV6-5,TRBJ2-1,NA,NA,TGTGCCAGCACCTCTCGGACCTCCTACAATGAGCAGTTCTTC,CASTSRTSYNEQFF
TRBV20-1,TRBJ2-3,NA,NA,TGCAGTTACCAAAAAGTGGCGGTGTGGTCGAGCACAGATACGCAGTATTTT,CSYQKVAVWSSTDTQYF
TRBV20-1,TRBJ2-2,NA,TRBD1,TGCAGTGCTAGACCAAGACAGGGGTGGGCCGGGGAGCTGTTTTTT,CSARPRQGWAGELFF
TRBV7-9,TRBJ2-5,NA,NA,TGTGCCAGCAGCTTAGGTGGGGTCGTCCGAGAGACCCAGTACTTC,CASSLGGVVRETQYF
TRBV15,TRBJ2-5,NA,NA,TGTGCCACCAGCAGAGATTGGGAGTTTAAAGAGACCCAGTACTTC,CATSRDWEFKETQYF
TRBV15,TRBJ2-3,NA,NA,TGTGCCACCGGAACCGGAGGAGGTGGCACAGATACGCAGTATTTT,CATGTGGGGTDTQYF
TRBV5-1,TRBJ1-1,NA,TRBD1,TGCGCCAGCAGCCCGGGACAGGGGACGGGAGCTTTCTTT,CASSPGQGTGAFF
TRBV29-1,TRBJ1-2,NA,NA,TGCAGCGTTGAAGGGGCGGGTTTCTCGGTTGGTTACGGCTACACCTTC,CSVEGAGFSVGYGYTF
TRBV27,TRBJ2-2,NA,TRBD1,TGTGCCAGCAGTTTAGACCAGGGGGCGCTTAGGACCGGGGAGCTGTTTTTT,CASSLDQGALRTGELFF
TRBV29-1,TRBJ2-3,NA,NA,TGCAGCGTTGTTGGTCCTAGCACAGATACGCAGTATTTT,CSVVGPSTDTQYF
TRBV29-1,TRBJ2-7,NA,TRBD2,TGCAGCGTGACTAGCGGGACCTACGAGCAGTACTTC,CSVTSGTYEQYF
TRBV5-6,TRBJ2-5,NA,NA,TGTGCCAGCACCCAAGGGGGGAGCGGAGGGTTGAACTTC,CASTQGGSGGLNF
TRBV4-1,TRBJ2-7,NA,NA,TGCGCCAGCAGCCAAGCTTTGACCTACGAGCAGTACTTC,CASSQALTYEQYF
TRBV29-1,TRBJ2-1,NA,TRBD2,TGCAGCGTTGATGTAGCGGGAGGGAATGAGCAGTTCTTC,CSVDVAGGNEQFF
TRBV27,TRBJ2-6,NA,NA,TGTGCCAGCAGTTTATTTGGAACAGGTATCTACTCTGGGGCCAACGTCCTGACTTTC,CASSLFGTGIYSGANVLTF
TRBV5-4,TRBJ2-1,few,NA,TGTGCCAGCAGCTTGTATGAAAGGGCCGAGCAGTTCTTC,CASSLYERAEQFF
TRBV20-1,TRBJ2-2,NA,NA,TGCAGTGCAGGGGCCGGGGAGCTGTTTTTT,CSAGAGELFF
TRBV6-2/TRBV6-3,TRBJ1-2,NA,NA,TGTGCCAGCAGTTCCCTTGGGGGCGCGGGTGCAGGCTACACCTTC,CASSSLGGAGAGYTF
TRBV11-2,TRBJ2-1,NA,NA,TGTGCCAGCAGCGACAGTAGGTCAATCCATGAGCAGTTCTTC,CASSDSRSIHEQFF
TRBV15,TRBJ2-3,NA,NA,TGTGCCACCAGCAGAGACAGGGGAGATACGCAGTATTTT,CATSRDRGDTQYF
TRBV29-1,TRBJ1-1,NA,NA,TGCAGCGTTGGGGGGCAGGGGAACACTGAAGCTTTCTTT,CSVGGQGNTEAFF
TRBV7-9,TRBJ1-1,NA,NA,TGTGCCACCTTTCGGGGCTCTGAAGCTTTCTTT,CATFRGSEAFF
TRBV23-1,TRBJ2-7,NA,TRBD1,TGCGCCAGCAGTCAAAGGACAGGGTCGAGACCTTACGAGCAGTACTTC,CASSQRTGSRPYEQYF
TRBV28,TRBJ2-5,once,TRBD2,TGTGCCAGCAGTGCGACTAGCGGGGGGGAGCAAGAGACCCAGTACTTC,CASSATSGGEQETQYF
TRBV25-1,TRBJ1-2,NA,NA,TGTGCCAGCAGTGATCCGTACCTAGGGAACTATGGCTACACCTTC,CASSDPYLGNYGYTF
TRBV6-4,TRBJ2-3,NA,TRBD2,TGTGCCAGCAGTGACTCTAGCGGGGGGGCCACAGATACGCAGTATTTT,CASSDSSGGATDTQYF
TRBV7-2,TRBJ2-1,NA,NA,TGTGCCAGCAGCTTACTGTTCGGCCCGGGTCGCGATGAGCAGTTCTTC,CASSLLFGPGRDEQFF
TRBV27,TRBJ2-7,NA,NA,TGTGCCAGCAGTTTAAGGCAGGGGACTTTCGTCTACGAGCAGTACTTC,CASSLRQGTFVYEQYF
TRBV5-1,TRBJ2-2,NA,TRBD2,TGCGCCAGCAGCGATCGGACTAGCGGGATCAGGGAGCTGTTTTTT,CASSDRTSGIRELFF
TRBV20-1,TRBJ2-2,NA,NA,TGCAGTGCTTTGATATACACCGGGGAGCTGTTTTTT,CSALIYTGELFF
TRBV29-1,TRBJ2-7,NA,NA,TGCAGCGTTGTCTGTGGGACGATCCCTGTTGGTTACGAGCAGTACTTC,CSVVCGTIPVGYEQYF
TRBV7-3,TRBJ2-5,NA,NA,TGTGCCAGCAGCTCCGACTTCGGGGAGACCCAGTACTTC,CASSSDFGETQYF
TRBV6-2/TRBV6-3,TRBJ2-1,NA,NA,TGTGCCAGCAGCTCCTACGGGGAGCAGTTCTTC,CASSSYGEQFF
TRBV20-1,TRBJ2-1,NA,NA,TGCAGTGCTAGCAGCGGAAGCTCCTACAATGAGCAGTTCTTC,CSASSGSSYNEQFF
TRBV20-1,TRBJ1-1,NA,NA,TGCAGTGCCTGGGGAGGCACTGAAGCTTTCTTT,CSAWGGTEAFF
TRBV27,TRBJ1-1,NA,NA,TGTGCCAGCAGTTTATTGGGGGGCACTGAAGCTTTCTTT,CASSLLGGTEAFF
TRBV15,TRBJ2-1,NA,TRBD2,TGTGCCACCAGCAGAGAGCGGGGACTAGCCGCCTACAATGAGCAGTTCTTC,CATSRERGLAAYNEQFF
TRBV29-1,TRBJ2-5,once,TRBD2,TGCAGCGTTGAAGGGGGGCCTAGCGGGGGGGCCCTGGAGACCCAGTACTTC,CSVEGGPSGGALETQYF
TRBV4-1,TRBJ2-1,NA,NA,TGCGCCAGCAGCCAAGGATATGGGACCACAGGTGATGAGCAGTTCTTC,CASSQGYGTTGDEQFF
TRBV20-1,TRBJ2-7,NA,TRBD1,TGCAGTGCTAGACGCCGGGACAGGGGCGTCGTTGACGAGCAGTACTTC,CSARRRDRGVVDEQYF
TRBV29-1,TRBJ1-5,NA,TRBD1,TGCAGCGTTGACACGGGACAGGGAAATCAGCCCCAGCATTTT,CSVDTGQGNQPQHF
TRBV11-2,TRBJ2-3,once,NA,TGTGCCAGCAGCTTAAGGTGGCGGGGCACAGATACGCAGTATTTT,CASSLRWRGTDTQYF
TRBV12-3/TRBV12-4,TRBJ1-5,NA,NA,TGTGCCAGCAGTTTAGGGCCACGCAATCAGCCCCAGCATTTT,CASSLGPRNQPQHF